The 28 T cell receptor beta chains reported below all come from one sample, sequenced in a study of T cells of healthy individuals. From the 5' RACE reads, TCRdb called clonotypes with MiXCR, one entry per CDR3 protein. The sample lists some 100,000 distinct CDR3 sequences, approximately 15% occurring once. The receptors come from a human donor in good health.

Ten or more counts support this clonotype. This rearrangement joins TRBV5-6 to TRBJ1-1; unclear D gene. The CDR3 loop spans 13 amino acids. Germline-derived CDR1 and CDR2 are SGHDT and YYEEEE. Trimming cost V 3 bases and J 2 bases, with 8 bases left between them. In nucleotides, the CDR3 is TGTGCCAGCAGCTGGGTTCGAAACACTGAAGCTTTCTTT. Translation gives CASSWVRNTEAFF.

This clonotype occurred a few times. The gene calls are TRBV21-1 and TRBJ1-5; the table's D call of TRBD1 was not tested on the DNA. TRBV21-1 is a recognized pseudogene. The CDR3 is 16 amino acids. The CDR3 coding sequence is TGTGCCAGCAGCAAAAATGCCGGGAGCAGCAATCAGCCCCAGCATTTT. It codes for CASSKNAGSSNQPQHF.

This clonotype was recorded many times. CDR3 protein: CSVEGQGDYEQYF. CDR3 DNA sequence: TGCAGCGTTGAGGGACAGGGGGACTACGAGCAGTACTTC. The gene calls are TRBV29-1 and TRBJ2-7; 11 nucleotides align to TRBD1. Germline-derived CDR1 and CDR2 are SQVTM and ANQGSEA. There are 13 residues in the CDR3. V dropped 3 bases and J dropped 3; count of bases not matched to a gene: 1.

The V and J genes are TRBV10-3 and TRBJ2-3; TRBD1 aligns across 7 bases. V trimming: 7 bases; J trimming: 2 bases; junction bases outside the gene matches: 3. Germline loops: CDR1 ENHRY, CDR2 SYGVKD. This CDR3 contains 13 residues. CDR3 coding DNA: TGTGCCATCATGAGGGGGCTCACAGATACGCAGTATTTT. This encodes CAIMRGLTDTQYF.

The J gene is TRBJ1-5, the V gene TRBV20-1, with D uncertain. Deletions cut 3 bases from V and 2 bases from J, with 11 bases between. This CDR3 is 14 amino acids long. The germline CDR1 and CDR2 sequences are DFQATT and SNEGSKA (reference sequence). The CDR3 reads CSASLGGGNQPQHF. For the CDR3, the DNA is TGCAGTGCTAGTCTGGGAGGAGGCAATCAGCCCCAGCATTTT.

This clonotype was recorded many times. The J gene is TRBJ2-3, the V gene TRBV6-2 or TRBV6-3; the D gene could be TRBD1 or TRBD2 (5 bases each). V dropped 2 bases and J dropped 2 bases, with 11 bases sitting between them. Per germline, CDR1 MNHEY and CDR2 SVGEGT. The CDR3 totals 15 residues. The CDR3 DNA reads as TGTGCCAGCAGTTACCGGGGCGTCGTCACAGATACGCAGTATTTT. Translation gives CASSYRGVVTDTQYF.

The chain links TRBV6-2 or TRBV6-3 to TRBJ2-1, with D unresolved. Germline values: CDR1 MNHEY, CDR2 SVGEGT. Trimming cost V 8 bases and J 7 bases, with 15 bases left between them. The CDR3 has 13 amino acids. The DNA of the CDR3 is TGTGCCAGCCGCCCCCCAAATGGAAATGAGCAGTTCTTC. The encoded protein is CASRPPNGNEQFF.

This clonotype was found many times. The chain couples TRBV28 to TRBJ2-7; unclear D gene. CDR3 size: 14 residues. CDR1 and CDR2 from the germline V gene are MDHEN and SYDVKM. The V end lost 3 bases, the J end lost 4 bases, and 13 bases lay between the germline ends. The DNA for the CDR3 is TGTGCCAGCAGTTTCCAGCTGTCCCGGTACGAGCAGTACTTC. Protein: CASSFQLSRYEQYF.

This rearrangement joins TRBV28 to TRBJ1-2; tentatively, D is TRBD1 (6 bases). V dropped 2 bases and J dropped 0 bases, with 7 bases sitting between them. The CDR3 covers 14 residues. Germline CDR1 reads MDHEN; CDR2 reads SYDVKM. The CDR3 loop is CASSLTGPNYGYTF. DNA of the CDR3: TGTGCCAGCAGTTTAACAGGGCCTAACTATGGCTACACCTTC.

This clonotype was recorded a few times. The chain couples TRBV20-1 to TRBJ1-4, with a weak D call TRBD1 (6 bases). This CDR3 region has 13 residues. V was trimmed by 3 bases and J by 8 bases, leaving 13 bases between them. CDR1 and CDR2 (germline): DFQATT, SNEGSKA (reference sequence). The CDR3 region has the DNA TGCAGTGCTAGGAAGGGGGAGGGAGAAAAACTGTTTTTT. Amino acid sequence: CSARKGEGEKLFF.

The V and J genes are TRBV28 and TRBJ1-2, with unresolved D. V was cut by 3 bases and J by 8 bases, with 7 bases left in between. The V gene's germline CDR1 is MDHEN and CDR2 SYDVKM. The CDR3 contains 11 residues. The CDR3 spells CASSFLLGYTF. CDR3 nucleotide sequence: TGTGCCAGCAGTTTCCTTTTGGGCTACACCTTC.

This clonotype was counted between two and nine times. The chain couples TRBV10-3 to TRBJ2-7; TRBD2 might be the D (7 bases). V lost 8 bases, J lost 1 base, and 18 bases lay in between. Germline V gene data show CDR1 as ENHRY and CDR2 as SYGVKD. The CDR3 has 15 residues. CDR3 sequence (DNA): TGTGCCATCGGTGTTAGGGGGGGAACATCCTACGAGCAGTACTTC. It encodes CAIGVRGGTSYEQYF.

The chain combines TRBV19 with TRBJ2-7; the match to TRBD1 covers 9 bases. The CDR3 contains 13 residues. V dropped 7 bases and J dropped 4; count of bases not matched to a gene: 5. The germline gives CDR1 LNHDA, CDR2 SQIVND (reference sequence). The CDR3, as DNA: TGTGCCAGTACCCCGGACAGGGGATACGAGCAGTACTTC. Amino acids: CASTPDRGYEQYF.

The chain joins TRBV30 to TRBJ1-6; perhaps TRBD1 as D (5 bases). This CDR3 is built from 15 residues. In germline, CDR1 is GTSNPN, CDR2 SVGIG (reference sequence). V lost 2 bases and J 5 bases, leaving 13 bases between the germline ends. In DNA, the CDR3 is TGTGCCTGGAGTTCATGGGGGGGGGATAATTCACCCCTCCACTTT. Encoded protein: CAWSSWGGDNSPLHF.

CDR3 nucleotide sequence: TGTGCCAGCAGCCTAGACGTAAGCTCTGGAAACACCATATATTTT. Translation: CASSLDVSSGNTIYF. V usage is TRBV28 and J usage is TRBJ1-3; D call uncertain. V was shortened by 6 bases and J by 0 bases, with 12 bases between the two germline ends. CDR1 MDHEN and CDR2 SYDVKM come from the germline V gene. The CDR3 runs 15 residues.

This clonotype has a count of ten or more. The rearrangement uses TRBV6-5 and TRBJ2-5, with 8 nucleotides matching TRBD2. Germline V CDR1 and CDR2: MNHEY, SVGAGI. This CDR3 spans 14 amino acids. V lost 2 bases and J lost 4; bases outside the gene matches: 3. The CDR3 sequence: CASSYVGGVETQYF. CDR3 DNA: TGTGCCAGCAGTTACGTCGGGGGGGTAGAGACCCAGTACTTC.

This clonotype was detected a few times. V gene TRBV28 combines with J gene TRBJ2-4, with D perhaps TRBD1 (6 bases). Germline CDR1 is MDHEN and CDR2 is SYDVKM. Trimming left V 6 bases short and J 3 bases short, with 21 bases between. The CDR3 is 17 amino acids. CDR3 residues: CASSRQAQPTDKNIQYF. The CDR3 DNA reads as TGTGCCAGCAGCAGACAGGCTCAACCCACAGACAAAAACATTCAGTACTTC.

The V call is TRBV12-3 or TRBV12-4, the J call TRBJ2-2; TRBD2 is a possible D gene (6 bases). This CDR3 is built from 15 residues. V was shortened by 3 bases and J by 3 bases, with 11 bases between the two germline ends. CDR3 sequence (DNA): TGTGCCAGCAGTTTGGCGGGAACGTACACCGGGGAGCTGTTTTTT. Protein: CASSLAGTYTGELFF.

The genes are TRBV28 and TRBJ1-5, with D hard to call. The CDR3 extends over 14 amino acids. V dropped 2 bases and J dropped 3 bases, with 8 bases sitting between them. Germline assignment: CDR1 MDHEN and CDR2 SYDVKM. This CDR3 is CASSLQAYNQPQHF. The CDR3 nucleotides read TGTGCCAGCAGTTTACAGGCTTACAATCAGCCCCAGCATTTT.

This clonotype has just a few counts. This chain joins TRBV12-3 or TRBV12-4 and TRBJ2-1; a possible D gene is TRBD2 (5 bases). V lost 5 bases, J lost 5 bases, and 10 bases lay in between. The CDR3 has 13 amino acids. The CDR3 loop is CASSTGSNNEQFF. DNA for the CDR3: TGTGCCAGCAGTACGGGGAGCAACAATGAGCAGTTCTTC.

This clonotype turned up a few times. The chain couples TRBV4-3 to TRBJ2-3, with a possible D match to TRBD2 (6 bases). The CDR3 extends over 14 amino acids. Germline V lookup: CDR1 LGHNA, CDR2 YSLEER. V shed 0 bases and J shed 3 bases, with 7 bases lying between them. For the CDR3, the DNA is TGCGCCAGCAGCCAAGATGGGACTACAGATACGCAGTATTTT. Its protein product is CASSQDGTTDTQYF.

This clonotype was seen at least ten times. The chain carries TRBV4-3 and TRBJ2-7; TRBD2 agrees at 7 bases. Germline V gene sequence: CDR1 LGHNA, CDR2 YSLEER. The CDR3 covers 13 residues. V was clipped by 1 base and J by 4 bases; unmatched bases: 1. The CDR3 bases are TGCGCCAGCAGCCAAGGGGGAGGGTACGAGCAGTACTTC. Amino acids: CASSQGGGYEQYF.

The chain couples TRBV28 to TRBJ1-2; TRBD1 matches 7 bases. Unmatched junction bases numbered 5, after V lost 3 bases and J lost 7 bases. CDR1 and CDR2 (germline): MDHEN, SYDVKM. The CDR3 spans 13 residues. The CDR3, as DNA: TGTGCCAGCAGTTTGACAGGGCGGGGTGGCTACACCTTC. Its protein is CASSLTGRGGYTF.

In its sample, this clonotype was seen many times. The chain combines TRBV24-1 with TRBJ1-1; tentatively, D is TRBD1 (5 bases). V was trimmed by 4 bases and J by 0 bases, leaving 8 bases between them. The CDR3 extends over 14 amino acids. Germline-derived CDR1 and CDR2 are KGHDR and SFDVKD. The CDR3 loop reads CATSEGAMNTEAFF. As DNA, the CDR3 is TGTGCCACCAGTGAAGGGGCTATGAACACTGAAGCTTTCTTT.

This clonotype has just a few counts. V and J are TRBV20-1 and TRBJ2-1; TRBD1 might be the D (5 bases). Germline V gives CDR1 DFQATT, CDR2 SNEGSKA (reference sequence). The CDR3 runs to 15 residues. Trimming took 3 bases from V and 3 from J, leaving 15 bases between them. The CDR3, as DNA: TGCAGTGCTAGCTACTACAGGAAGGGCTACAATGAGCAGTTCTTC. Protein sequence: CSASYYRKGYNEQFF.

This clonotype was seen repeatedly, ten times or more. DNA of the CDR3: TGTGCCGGACGGCTCAGGGAGGGTTACGAGCAGTACTTC. Its protein product is CAGRLREGYEQYF. The chain couples TRBV28 to TRBJ2-7; 7 bases agree with TRBD2. CDR1 and CDR2 (germline): MDHEN, SYDVKM. V lost 11 bases, J lost 4 bases, and 11 bases stayed unmatched. This CDR3 is 13 amino acids long.

V gene TRBV6-2 or TRBV6-3 combines with J gene TRBJ2-5; no firm D call. The CDR3 is made up of 10 amino acids. CDR1 is MNHEY, CDR2 SVGEGT, per germline. The germline V and J ends were trimmed by 2 bases and 7 bases, with 2 bases remaining between them. In DNA form, the CDR3 reads TGTGCCAGCAGTTACGGGACCCAGTACTTC. Translating it yields CASSYGTQYF.

The rearrangement links TRBV14 to TRBJ1-4, with a tentative D call TRBD1 (5 bases). Deletions cut 0 bases from V and 0 bases from J, with 14 bases between. This CDR3 region has 18 residues. CDR1 is SGHDN and CDR2 is FVKESK in the germline V gene. CDR3 in amino acids: CASSQEGPTSATNEKLFF. DNA for the CDR3: TGTGCCAGCAGCCAAGAGGGACCGACGAGTGCAACTAATGAAAAACTGTTTTTT.